These T cell receptor beta chains were read from a single sample in a study of T cells expressing NK-cell markers. TCRdb re-called the 5' RACE reads; one entry per CDR3 protein, DNA not given. This repertoire includes 550,000 to 600,000 distinct CDR3 sequences. Material: blood T cells: a sorted CD56 or NKG2C T cell subset, CD4+ or CD8+ T cells, or bulk PBMC T cells (not recorded which). Receptors were obtained from a man aged 18-30 years in good health. The CDR3 runs from the conserved cysteine through the conserved F or W. Each record gives: J gene, V gene, CDR3 protein.

>TRBJ2-7|TRBV14
CASSPAGSYEQYF
>TRBJ2-1|TRBV9
CASSRYDEQFF
>TRBJ2-4|TRBV9
CASSVGVLGSRAKNIQYF
>TRBJ2-3|TRBV6-1
CASSPRTRTLTDTQYF
>TRBJ2-2|TRBV7-9
CASSERENTGELFF
>TRBJ2-1|TRBV7-9
CASSLVTSGKGEQFF
>TRBJ2-1|TRBV4-3
CASSQALAGRNNEQFF
>TRBJ2-4|TRBV6-1
CASSEGIKGIQYF
>TRBJ2-5|TRBV24-1
CATSGGALSLAEERTQYF
>TRBJ1-2|TRBV7-2
CASSLGPGGWYGYTF
>TRBJ2-2|TRBV29-1
CSVEFEERGRITGELFF
>TRBJ2-1|TRBV9
CASSVPAVGPDNEQFF
>TRBJ1-5|TRBV3-1
CASSPPGFSNQPQHF
>TRBJ2-1|TRBV19
CASRGLAGGSEEQFF
>TRBJ2-1|TRBV7-9
CASRGLSGWWNEQFF
>TRBJ1-2|TRBV11-2
CASSLEGSAGDYGYTF
>TRBJ2-3|TRBV25-1
CASSEPTGLADTQYF
>TRBJ1-1|TRBV9
CASSVGVSMNTEAFF
>TRBJ2-2|TRBV11-2
CASTMAVTRNTGELFF
>TRBJ2-1|TRBV7-9
CASSLALRGRNNEQFF
>TRBJ1-5|TRBV10-3
CAINQGFNQPQHF
>TRBJ1-4|TRBV11-2
CASSPWGRAGSYEKLFF
>TRBJ2-2|TRBV28
CASSDRVRTGELFF
>TRBJ2-7|TRBV7-6
CASSSGTSGINEQYF
>TRBJ2-2|TRBV5-1
CASRNHRDTNTGELFF
>TRBJ2-5|TRBV12-3/TRBV12-4
CASSAGTGGKETQYF
>TRBJ2-2|TRBV18
CASSPTPPSNTGELFF
>TRBJ1-5|TRBV12-3/TRBV12-4
CASSLAGRGRMQPQHF
>TRBJ2-1|TRBV4-2
CASSQDQAGEADEQFF
>TRBJ1-2|TRBV5-5
CASSLTGKEGYTF
>TRBJ2-7|TRBV30
CAWSVAGGPGSGQYF
>TRBJ2-6|TRBV18
CASSHQGIGSGANVLTF
>TRBJ2-1|TRBV6-1
CASSPFRDQQYNEQFF
>TRBJ1-2|TRBV5-1
CASSRGDSYGYTF
>TRBJ2-7|TRBV4-1
CASSQDSAGVIYEQYF
>TRBJ1-6|TRBV12-3/TRBV12-4
CASRIGRSPLHF
>TRBJ2-3|TRBV5-1
CASSVDRGTDTQYF
>TRBJ1-2|TRBV12-3/TRBV12-4
CASSLLSEYGYTF
>TRBJ2-5|TRBV7-8
CASSLNWLTDLQETQYF
>TRBJ1-3|TRBV10-3
CAISGKNTIYF
>TRBJ1-2|TRBV9
CASSATGDGYTF
>TRBJ2-7|TRBV30
CACLAGAYEQYF
>TRBJ2-5|TRBV7-6
CASSLGGTTETQYF
>TRBJ2-2|TRBV6-5
CASSYRPPDGELFF
>TRBJ2-1|TRBV12-3/TRBV12-4
CASNRQGTKFF
>TRBJ2-1|TRBV12-3/TRBV12-4
CASQKGPEQFF